The 12 T cell receptor beta chains reported below all come from one sample, sequenced in a study of OX40 agonist ivuxolimab in advanced cancers. The table came from immunoSEQ multiplex PCR; TCRdb's copy has only in-frame clones and leaves some out. The data contain 60,000 to 85,000 clones, 88% of them singletons. The starting material was CD4+ or CD8+ T cells sorted from blood, obtained in a trial of the OX40 agonist ivuxolimab. Receptor source: an adult with an advanced solid tumor such as melanoma, head and neck, liver or kidney cancer.

V usage is TRBV6-6 and J usage is TRBJ2-7, with D perhaps matching TRBD2 (6 bases). Germline loops: CDR1 MNHNY, CDR2 SVGAGI (reference sequence). The ends were cut back, 2 bases at V and 2 bases at J, with 10 bases in the middle. The CDR3 loop spans 14 amino acids. CDR3: CASSYERTTYEQYF. The CDR3 DNA reads TGTGCCAGCAGTTACGAGCGGACTACCTACGAGCAGTACTTC.

The gene calls are TRBV11-2 and TRBJ2-7; no definite D call. Germline values: CDR1 SGHAT, CDR2 FQNNGV. This CDR3 region has 13 residues. V was clipped by 0 bases and J by 2 bases, with 5 bases between them. CDR3 DNA: TGTGCCAGCAGCTTAGATCCTCCCTACGAGCAGTACTTC. It is translated as CASSLDPPYEQYF.

This chain links TRBV7-2 with TRBJ2-7; 11 bases align to TRBD2. Per the germline V gene, CDR1 is SGHTA and CDR2 is FQGNSA. Trimming at V came to 3 bases and at J to 0 bases, leaving 1 base not matched to a gene. This CDR3 spans 15 amino acids. This chain's CDR3 is CASSLGTSGSYEQYF. In DNA, the CDR3 is TGTGCCAGCAGCTTGGGGACTAGCGGCTCCTACGAGCAGTACTTC.

The rearrangement links TRBV18 to TRBJ1-5; no reliable D call. The CDR3 covers 13 residues. From germline, CDR1 is KGHSH and CDR2 LQKENI. V was shortened by 2 bases and J by 4 bases, with 6 bases between the two germline ends. CDR3 bases: TGTGCCAGCTCACCAACTACTAATCAGCCCCAGCATTTT. Translated, it gives CASSPTTNQPQHF.

The V and J genes are TRBV2 and TRBJ2-1; 9 bases map to TRBD2. The length of the CDR3 is 17 residues. The germline CDR1 and CDR2 sequences are SNHLY and FYNNEI. V shed 8 bases and J 0 bases; nucleotides not matched to a gene: 11. CDR3 protein: CASRGLAGSRSYNEQFF. Here the CDR3 DNA reads TGTGCCAGCCGAGGCCTAGCGGGATCCCGCTCCTACAATGAGCAGTTCTTC.

V is TRBV2 and J is TRBJ1-1, with D perhaps matching TRBD1 (5 bases). Per the germline V gene, CDR1 is SNHLY and CDR2 is FYNNEI. Trimming pared 6 bases from V and 1 base from J, leaving 15 bases between. The CDR3 contains 15 residues. CDR3 region: CASRRGETANTEAFF. Here the CDR3 DNA reads TGTGCCAGCAGACGTGGCGAGACAGCGAACACTGAAGCTTTCTTT. Using reference TRBV2 and TRBJ1-1 for the parts outside the CDR3, the full variable domain is EPEVTQTPSHQVTQMGQEVILRCVPISNHLYFYWYRQILGQKVEFLVSFYNNEISEKSEIFDDQFSVERPDGSNFTLKIRSTKLEDSAMYFCASRRGETANTEAFFGQGTRLTVV.

The rearrangement joins TRBV5-6 to TRBJ2-1, with 10 positions matching TRBD2. In germline, CDR1 is SGHDT, CDR2 YYEEEE. V was pared by 4 bases and J by 10 bases, with 11 bases of the junction left unmatched. The CDR3 runs 15 residues. CDR3 DNA sequence: TGTGCCAGCAGCCTAAGGACTAGCGGCGTCTCCGAGCAGTTCTTC. It is translated as CASSLRTSGVSEQFF.

J is TRBJ2-2 and V is TRBV28; 13 bases line up with TRBD2. CDR3 size: 15 residues. Germline CDR1 and CDR2: MDHEN and SYDVKM. After removal of 6 bases from V and 7 bases from J, the junction contained 5 bases not matched to a gene. The CDR3 sequence: CASSGLAGDGGELFF. The CDR3 DNA reads as TGTGCCAGCAGCGGACTAGCGGGAGACGGCGGGGAGCTGTTTTTT.

The chain links TRBV28 to TRBJ2-1; D gene unclear. CDR1 and CDR2 from the germline V gene are MDHEN and SYDVKM. This CDR3 contains 12 residues. Trimming took 8 bases from V and 4 from J, leaving 9 bases between them. The CDR3 loop is CASALSYNEQFF. The DNA of the CDR3 is TGTGCCAGCGCCCTTTCATACAATGAGCAGTTCTTC.

The CDR3 bases are TGTGCCATCAGTGACATCGGGGGGGATGAAGCTTTCTTT. This sequence encodes CAISDIGGDEAFF. This rearrangement joins TRBV10-3 to TRBJ1-1; tentative D call: TRBD1 (5 bases). CDR1 is ENHRY, CDR2 SYGVKD, per germline. The germline V and J ends were trimmed by 3 bases and 7 bases, with 12 bases remaining between them. CDR3 length: 13 amino acids.

The chain joins TRBV5-5 to TRBJ2-3, with D perhaps TRBD1 (6 bases). Trimming removed 2 bases at V and 6 bases at J, with 13 bases between. The CDR3 runs 14 residues. Germline lookup yields CDR1 SGHKS and CDR2 YYEKEE (reference sequence). CDR3 amino acids: CASSLQGFRDTQYF. CDR3 nucleotide sequence: TGTGCCAGCAGCTTACAGGGCTTTCGGGATACGCAGTATTTT.

The chain combines TRBV6-5 with TRBJ2-7, with D perhaps assigned TRBD1 or TRBD2 (6 bases each). Trimming removed 0 bases at V and 7 bases at J, with 16 bases between. Per the germline V gene, CDR1 is MNHEY and CDR2 is SVGAGI. The CDR3 totals 15 residues. The CDR3 region has the DNA TGTGCCAGCAGTTACTCCAGGGGAACCCGGGGGGAGCAGTACTTC. This codes for CASSYSRGTRGEQYF.